This TCR beta chain emerged from a study of shared clonotypes between healthy human individuals. The assay was immunoSEQ multiplex PCR, and TCRdb's table has in-frame clones only and misses some. The sample has roughly 2,000,000 clones; around 96% are singletons. The naive CD8 fraction comprised CD45RO-negative cells positively selected for CCR7 and excluded terminally differentiated effector memory CD45RA+ cells. The sequence derives from a man younger than 35 in good health. The material sequenced was naive CD8+ T cells sorted from blood.

The CDR3 DNA sequence: TGTGCCAGCAGAATGAGGGGGGCTACCGGGGAGCTGTTTTTT. It yields the protein CASRMRGATGELFF. J is TRBJ2-2 and V is TRBV14, with D perhaps given as TRBD1 or TRBD2 (6 bases each). Germline CDR1 and CDR2: SGHDN and FVKESK. V was shortened by 6 bases and J by 5 bases, with 13 bases between the two germline ends. The CDR3 consists of 14 residues.